The source of this T cell receptor (beta chain) is a study of EBV T-cell therapy then PD-1 blockade in nasopharyngeal carcinoma. The CDR3 covers 16 residues. The J segment lost 4 bases and the V segment lost 5 bases, leaving 8 bases of the junction unmatched. CDR1 and CDR2 (germline): SGHVS, FNYEAQ. Described treatment: AdE1-LMPpoly-expanded autologous EBV-specific T-cell therapy followed by anti-PD-1 nivolumab. A note on this clone: What it recognizes is unknown.

Data came from immunoSEQ multiplex PCR; TCRdb stores just in-frame clones and leaves some out. Of some 21,000 clones in the sample, around 82% are singletons; the top ten hold approximately 30%. The TCR was taken from a man aged 40-49 years with nasopharyngeal carcinoma. This chain uses TRBV7-6 with TRBJ2-2; TRBD2 matches 9 bases. This specimen was CD8+ T cells from blood, taken at roughly day 65 from a patient whose treatment included autologous EBV-specific T cells and nivolumab. The CDR3 coding sequence is TGTGCCAGCAGCCCGGGGGCGGGGGGGCCCACCGGGGAGCTGTTTTTT. Translating it yields CASSPGAGGPTGELFF.